Sequencing of this TCR beta chain was carried out in a study of blood T cell repertoires in COVID-19. For the study at large: Sample material is recorded as cDNA or gDNA derived from T cells, B-cell-depleted T cells, or PBMCs.

Authors' analysis steps: Nucleated cell number was recorded as an estimate derived from reference gene primer amplification. Some clones are missing from TCRdb's copy, which holds only in-frame ones; the method was immunoSEQ multiplex PCR. The V and J calls and clone size were taken over from that table, and D and trimming were inferred from the DNA. The sample lists a few hundred thousand clones; over 85% were seen once. Germline V CDR1 and CDR2: SGDLS, YYNGEE. Trimming removed 3 bases at V and 7 bases at J, with 8 bases between. This CDR3 is built from 12 residues. Followed over time, Seattle patients had been enrolled while infection was active.

The J gene is TRBJ2-1, the V gene TRBV9; D ambiguous. Material for sequencing was peripheral blood. The receptor comes from a woman aged 25 to 39 with COVID-19, enrolled during active disease. CDR3 amino acids: CASSDYLNEQFF. CDR3 bases: TGTGCCAGCAGCGACTATCTGAATGAGCAGTTCTTC.